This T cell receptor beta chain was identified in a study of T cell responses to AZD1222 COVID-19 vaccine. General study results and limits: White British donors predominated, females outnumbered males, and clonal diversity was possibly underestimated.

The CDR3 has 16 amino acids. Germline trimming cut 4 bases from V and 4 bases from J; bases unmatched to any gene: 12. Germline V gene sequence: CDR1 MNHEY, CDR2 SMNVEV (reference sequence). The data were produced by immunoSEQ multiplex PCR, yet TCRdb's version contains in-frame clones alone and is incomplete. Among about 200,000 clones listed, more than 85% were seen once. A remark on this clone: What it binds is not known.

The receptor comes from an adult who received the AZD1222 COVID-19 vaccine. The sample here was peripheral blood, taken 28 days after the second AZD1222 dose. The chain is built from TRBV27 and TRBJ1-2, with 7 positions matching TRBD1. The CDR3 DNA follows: TGTGCCAGCAGTTCCATCACGGCCGGGACAGCCTATGGCTACACCTTC. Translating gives CASSSITAGTAYGYTF.